Following are 19 T cell receptor beta chains from one sample sequenced in a study of blood T cell repertoires in COVID-19. Sequencing used immunoSEQ multiplex PCR; TCRdb keeps in-frame clones, though not all of them. This table has nearly 250,000 clones, approximately 80% appearing once. Sequences were obtained from peripheral blood. All receptors come from a woman of 80 years or more with acute or convalescent COVID-19.

This chain joins TRBV12-3 or TRBV12-4 and TRBJ1-4; D ambiguous. The CDR3 spans 13 residues. V was cut by 2 bases and J by 8 bases, with 9 bases left in between. The CDR3 loop reads CASSLLPLEKLFF. CDR3 coding DNA: TGTGCCAGCAGTTTACTTCCCCTAGAAAAACTGTTTTTT.

This chain links TRBV5-3 with TRBJ2-3; perhaps TRBD2 as D (6 bases). TRBV5-3 is assigned to the ORF class and has an uncertain function. This CDR3 has 17 residues. V was cut by 0 bases and J by 1 base, with 15 bases left in between. The DNA for the CDR3 is TGTGCCAGAAGCTTGGGTGACGGGGGAATGGGCACAGATACGCAGTATTTT. Translating gives CARSLGDGGMGTDTQYF.

The chain links TRBV7-3 to TRBJ2-7; no clear D gene. Germline CDR1 SGHTA, CDR2 FQGTGA. This CDR3 is built from 16 residues. V was trimmed by 1 base and J by 5 bases, leaving 18 bases between them. CDR3 in DNA: TGTGCCAGCAGCTTAAACCCCCCAGGTGTCGAAAACGAGCAGTACTTC. This codes for CASSLNPPGVENEQYF.

CDR3 region: CASRTTGVGHSDNSPLHF. The CDR3 DNA follows: TGTGCCAGCAGGACCACAGGGGTGGGACATTCGGATAATTCACCCCTCCACTTT. The rearrangement joins TRBV27 to TRBJ1-6, with TRBD1 matching over 7 bases. The V gene's germline CDR1 is MNHEY and CDR2 SMNVEV (reference sequence). The CDR3 spans 18 residues. V dropped 6 bases and J dropped 5; count of bases not matched to a gene: 16.

This rearrangement joins TRBV27 to TRBJ1-5, with a weak D call TRBD1 (6 bases). V gave up 5 bases and J gave up 1 base, with 15 bases separating them. Germline V lookup: CDR1 MNHEY, CDR2 SMNVEV (reference sequence). CDR3 length: 16 residues. The CDR3 reads CASSLSPGASNQPQHF. CDR3 in DNA: TGTGCCAGCAGTCTTTCCCCAGGGGCGAGCAATCAGCCCCAGCATTTT.

The rearrangement uses TRBV28 and TRBJ2-7; 7 nucleotides align to TRBD1. The V gene's germline CDR1 is MDHEN and CDR2 SYDVKM. The CDR3 is 14 amino acids. V shed 5 bases, J shed 3 bases, and the junction held 7 bases outside the gene matches. The CDR3, as DNA: TGTGCCAGCAGTCGACAGGGCCCCAGCTACGAGCAGTACTTC. Its translation is CASSRQGPSYEQYF.

This clone was observed a few times. V is TRBV2 and J is TRBJ1-1, with D possibly TRBD1 on 5 matching bases. V lost 6 bases and J 4 bases, leaving 12 bases between the germline ends. Germline lookup yields CDR1 SNHLY and CDR2 FYNNEI. The CDR3 is 13 residues long. The CDR3 loop is CASRLDKVTEAFF. The CDR3 DNA is TGTGCCAGCAGGTTGGACAAAGTCACTGAAGCTTTCTTT.

This rearrangement joins TRBV6-5 to TRBJ1-2; the D is unclear. Looked up from germline, CDR1 is MNHEY and CDR2 is SVGAGI. V dropped 7 bases and J dropped 4 bases, with 13 bases sitting between them. The CDR3 is 13 residues long. The CDR3 is CASTLDTFYGYTF. DNA for the CDR3: TGTGCCAGCACCCTTGACACGTTCTATGGCTACACCTTC.

This chain uses TRBV7-3 with TRBJ2-1; 8 nucleotides align to TRBD2. Germline assignment: CDR1 SGHTA and CDR2 FQGTGA. The V segment lost 3 bases and the J segment 2 bases; nucleotides outside the gene matches: 9. The length of the CDR3 is 17 residues. The CDR3 loop reads CASSLRGGAGAYNEQFF. The CDR3 region has the DNA TGTGCCAGCAGCTTGCGCGGGGGAGCGGGGGCCTACAATGAGCAGTTCTTC.

CDR3 nucleotide sequence: TGTGCCAGCAGCTTAAGCCCGGGACAGAACACTGAAGCTTTCTTT. This translates into CASSLSPGQNTEAFF. The V and J genes are TRBV7-3 and TRBJ1-1, with a possible D match to TRBD1 (6 bases). Per the germline V gene, CDR1 is SGHTA and CDR2 is FQGTGA. The CDR3 extends over 15 amino acids. Trimming removed 1 base at V and 1 base at J, with 10 bases between.

V gene TRBV4-1 combines with J gene TRBJ2-1, with 7 positions matching TRBD1. This CDR3 is built from 14 residues. V shed 3 bases, J shed 13 bases, and the junction held 12 bases outside the gene matches. Germline CDR1 reads MGHRA; CDR2 reads YSYEKL. CDR3 nucleotide sequence: TGCGCCAGCAGCCATCCTGGGCAAAGACAGGGACAGTTCTTC. Translation gives CASSHPGQRQGQFF.

CDR3 sequence (DNA): TGTGCCAGCAGAAGACAGGGGGATAATTCACCCCTCCACTTT. Protein: CASRRQGDNSPLHF. The chain employs TRBV6-5 and TRBJ1-6; 9 nucleotides match TRBD1. CDR1 and CDR2 (germline): MNHEY, SVGAGI. CDR3 length: 14 residues. The J segment lost 5 bases and the V segment lost 6 bases, leaving 2 bases of the junction unmatched.

CDR3 bases: TGCGCCAGCAGCCAAGAGACAGGGTTTCACAATGAGCAGTTCTTC. Encoded protein: CASSQETGFHNEQFF. This rearrangement joins TRBV4-3 to TRBJ2-1, with 7 bases that match TRBD1. The V gene's germline CDR1 is LGHNA and CDR2 YSLEER. V was clipped by 0 bases and J by 5 bases; unmatched bases: 4. This CDR3 is built from 15 residues.

The chain joins TRBV6-2 or TRBV6-3 to TRBJ1-6; possibly TRBD1 for D (6 bases). The germline V and J ends were trimmed by 6 bases and 10 bases, with 22 bases remaining between them. The CDR3 contains 16 residues. The germline gives CDR1 MNHEY, CDR2 SVGEGT. The CDR3 bases are TGTGCCAGCAGCAGACAGGAAAGCTCCTTAGGATCACCCCTCCACTTT. Protein product: CASSRQESSLGSPLHF.

The chain combines TRBV18 with TRBJ1-1, with a weak D call TRBD1 (5 bases). The V end was cut by 3 bases, the J end by 2 bases, with 13 bases between. This CDR3 is built from 15 residues. Germline V gene lookup returns CDR1 KGHSH and CDR2 LQKENI. This chain's CDR3 is CASSPDGGLNTEAFF. CDR3 sequence (DNA): TGTGCCAGCTCACCCGACGGGGGGTTAAACACTGAAGCTTTCTTT.

The chain couples TRBV12-1 to TRBJ1-2. TRBV12-1 is noted as a pseudogene. The CDR3 loop spans 17 amino acids. CDR3 coding DNA: TGTGCCAGCCTATATCCCTGGGAGCGGCCCCCTAACTATGGCTACACCTTC. This gives the protein CASLYPWERPPNYGYTF.

This clone was detected only a few times. The genes are TRBV5-4 and TRBJ1-1, with a weak D call TRBD1 (5 bases). V dropped 4 bases and J dropped 6 bases, with 19 bases sitting between them. Germline CDR1 SGHNT, CDR2 YYREEE (reference sequence). This CDR3 is built from 15 residues. The CDR3 DNA reads as TGTGCCAGCAGCATCCGGGTTGACAGACTCTCTGAAGCTTTCTTT. Protein product: CASSIRVDRLSEAFF. Looking up the rest from reference TRBV5-4 and TRBJ1-1 gives the full variable domain: ETGVTQSPTHLIKTRGQQVTLRCSSQSGHNTVSWYQQALGQGPQFIFQYYREEENGRGNFPPRFSGLQFPNYSSELNVNALELDDSALYLCASSIRVDRLSEAFFGQGTRLTVV.

Here the CDR3 reads CASSLASSPGLRTYEQYF. CDR3 bases: TGTGCCAGCAGCTTAGCGTCGAGTCCGGGACTCCGAACCTACGAGCAGTACTTC. V gene TRBV7-8 combines with J gene TRBJ2-7, with D tentatively TRBD2 (6 bases). This CDR3 has 18 residues. CDR1 is SGHVS, CDR2 FQNEAQ, per germline. The V and J ends lost 0 bases and 2 bases respectively, with 20 bases between them.

V is TRBV6-1 and J is TRBJ2-2; possible D gene TRBD2, 5 bases. This CDR3 is built from 20 residues. The V end lost 2 bases, the J end lost 2 bases, and 24 bases lay between the germline ends. From germline, CDR1 is MNHNS and CDR2 SASEGT. CDR3 loop: CASSEPTRGGGRINTGELFF. CDR3 nucleotide sequence: TGTGCCAGCAGTGAACCAACCCGTGGCGGAGGACGGATCAACACCGGGGAGCTGTTTTTT.